The sequence of this T cell receptor beta chain was determined in a study of T cell changes during pregnancy in multiple sclerosis. Clones were read by immunoSEQ multiplex PCR, and TCRdb kept only the in-frame ones, dropping some. The profile shows tens of thousands of clones, around 94% of them singletons. The CDR3 is made up of 19 amino acids. Per germline, CDR1 SGHTA and CDR2 FQGNSA. V was trimmed by 3 bases and J by 0 bases, leaving 22 bases between them. The clonotype originates from a female donor with multiple sclerosis, enrolled in a pregnancy study. Sequenced here: CD8+ T cells from peripheral blood mononuclear cells, sampled in the third trimester of pregnancy. The rearrangement joins TRBV7-2 to TRBJ2-3; D unclear. The CDR3 coding sequence is TGTGCCAGCAGCTTTACCCCCCCCGGTCACCTCTCTAGCACAGATACGCAGTATTTT. Protein: CASSFTPPGHLSSTDTQYF.